What follows are 11 T cell receptor beta chains derived from one specimen sequenced in a study of pediatric ulcerative colitis (dated by TCRdb to about 2019). During colonoscopy, one to two pinch biopsies were obtained from the rectum for research purposes. Receptors were amplified or captured by the immunoSEQ multiplex PCR assay. This immuneACCESS table, as held by TCRdb, lists in-frame sequences with V and J called but not all clones. Of the missing ones, under half trace to an unresolved V gene in checked studies; the others have no known cause. This sample holds over 15,000 clones; 70% to 80% were observed only once. The top ten clonotypes cover under 7.5% of the sample. The sequenced sample consisted of gut tissue. The receptors here all came from a boy between 5 and 17 years old with moderate ulcerative colitis.

This clone was picked up a small number of times. V and J are TRBV7-9 and TRBJ2-6; D remains unclear. The CDR3 totals 16 residues. V lost 1 base to trimming and J lost 0 bases, with 7 bases between them. Germline CDR1 and CDR2: SEHNR and FQNEAQ (reference sequence). CDR3 nucleotide sequence: TGTGCCAGCAGCTTAGGGCAGTACTCTGGGGCCAACGTCCTGACTTTC. Its protein product is CASSLGQYSGANVLTF.

This clone was counted only a few times. The rearrangement links TRBV5-1 to TRBJ2-3; D uncertain. Germline V gives CDR1 SGHRS, CDR2 YFSETQ. V was trimmed by 2 bases and J by 6 bases, leaving 10 bases between them. The CDR3 runs to 13 residues. The CDR3 sequence is CASSFKAFDTQYF. CDR3 nucleotides: TGCGCCAGCAGCTTTAAGGCGTTTGATACGCAGTATTTT.

The V call is TRBV14, the J call TRBJ1-1; D remains ambiguous. The CDR3 spans 13 residues. Germline V CDR1 and CDR2: SGHDN, FVKESK. Trimming took off 0 bases at V and 8 bases at J, with 10 bases between the two ends. The chain's CDR3 is CASSQESPKEAFF. The CDR3 bases are TGTGCCAGCAGCCAAGAGAGCCCCAAGGAAGCTTTCTTT. The variable domain in full, completed from reference TRBV14 and TRBJ1-1, reads EAGVTQFPSHSVIEKGQTVTLRCDPISGHDNLYWYRRVMGKEIKFLLHFVKESKQDESGMPNNRFLAERTGGTYSTLKVQPAELEDSGVYFCASSQESPKEAFFGQGTRLTVV.

V usage is TRBV9 and J usage is TRBJ1-6; D is unresolved. Looked up from germline, CDR1 is SGDLS and CDR2 is YYNGEE. The CDR3 sequence is 14 residues long. Trimming shortened V by 0 bases and J by 5 bases, and 6 bases separated the two germline ends. The CDR3 region is CASSVVGNNSPLHF. CDR3 coding DNA: TGTGCCAGCAGCGTAGTAGGGAATAATTCACCCCTCCACTTT. Combining the CDR3 with reference TRBV9 and TRBJ1-6 gives the whole variable domain DSGVTQTPKHLITATGQRVTLRCSPRSGDLSVYWYQQSLDQGLQFLIQYYNGEERAKGNILERFSAQQFPDLHSELNLSSLELGDSALYFCASSVVGNNSPLHFGNGTRLTVT.

The chain employs TRBV29-1 and TRBJ1-4, with D maybe TRBD1 (5 bases). Germline CDR1 SQVTM, CDR2 ANQGSEA. Between the trimmed V and J ends, which lost 7 bases and 5 bases, there was a span of 14 bases. The CDR3 contains 13 residues. This chain's CDR3 is CSAARGNNEKLFF. Here the CDR3 DNA reads TGCAGCGCTGCTCGGGGGAACAATGAAAAACTGTTTTTT.

This rearrangement joins TRBV29-1 to TRBJ1-1; D remains ambiguous. The length of the CDR3 is 9 residues. Per the germline V gene, CDR1 is SQVTM and CDR2 is ANQGSEA. With 3 bases removed from V and 5 bases from J, the gap between germline ends came to 1 base. This chain's CDR3 is CSVETEAFF. The DNA for the CDR3 is TGCAGCGTTGAGACTGAAGCTTTCTTT.

The chain links TRBV6-5 to TRBJ2-3; unclear D gene. CDR1 is MNHEY and CDR2 is SVGAGI in the germline V gene. Deletions cut 1 base from V and 0 bases from J, with 5 bases between. The CDR3 has 14 amino acids. This CDR3 reads CASSYYRSTDTQYF. CDR3 DNA sequence: TGTGCCAGCAGTTACTACAGAAGCACAGATACGCAGTATTTT.

This clone has just a few counts. The genes are TRBV10-3 and TRBJ1-2; possible D gene TRBD1, 5 bases. CDR1 ENHRY and CDR2 SYGVKD come from the germline V gene. The CDR3 totals 13 residues. Trimming removed 9 bases from V and 6 bases from J, with 17 bases in between. The CDR3 bases are TGTGCCATTCAATTTCCTGGGACCGATGGCTACACCTTC. Translating it yields CAIQFPGTDGYTF.

This rearrangement joins TRBV7-6 to TRBJ2-7; D is undetermined. The V end was cut by 1 base, the J end by 3 bases, with 13 bases between. This CDR3 is 15 amino acids long. The V gene's germline CDR1 is SGHVS and CDR2 FNYEAQ. In nucleotides, the CDR3 is TGTGCCAGCAGCTTAGGGGTTAGAAACAGCTACGAGCAGTACTTC. Its translation is CASSLGVRNSYEQYF. The entire variable domain, with the rest obtained from reference TRBV7-6 and TRBJ2-7, is as follows: GAGVSQSPRYKVTKRGQDVALRCDPISGHVSLYWYRQALGQGPEFLTYFNYEAQQDKSGLPNDRFSAERPEGSISTLTIQRTEQRDSAMYRCASSLGVRNSYEQYFGPGTRLTVT.

The chain uses TRBV7-7 and TRBJ2-5; D remains ambiguous. Germline V lookup: CDR1 SSHAT, CDR2 FNYEAQ (reference sequence). V was shortened by 10 bases and J by 10 bases, with 19 bases between the two germline ends. This CDR3 has 12 amino acids. CDR3 in amino acids: CAIVPFRMVQYF. The CDR3 bases are TGTGCCATAGTCCCCTTTCGAATGGTCCAGTACTTC.

V and J are TRBV6-1 and TRBJ2-1; a possible D gene is TRBD2 (7 bases). This CDR3 region has 16 residues. V lost 2 bases, J lost 5 bases, and 16 bases lay in between. The germline V gene encodes CDR1 MNHNS and CDR2 SASEGT. CDR3 in amino acids: CASSEILGGADNEQFF. CDR3 coding DNA: TGTGCCAGCAGTGAAATTTTAGGGGGGGCAGACAATGAGCAGTTCTTC.